Listed below are T cell receptor beta chains from one sample, sequenced in a study of T cell responses to AZD1222 COVID-19 vaccine. This table comes from immunoSEQ multiplex PCR, and its TCRdb copy is limited to in-frame clones, with some not included. There are tens of thousands of clones in the sample; approximately 87% occur only once, and 4.7% lies in the top ten. The starting material was peripheral blood, obtained on day 0 of MenACWY control vaccination. The receptors come from an adult in good health. The CDR3 runs from the conserved cysteine through the conserved F or W. D genes are given only for firm matches. Clone size is stated in some rows and not others, as once, few, many or a class when expanded.

NA	NA	TRBV30	TRBJ2-7	CAWSSPGTEQYF	TGTGCCTGGAGTTCACCCGGAACCGAGCAGTACTTC
NA	once	TRBV7-6	TRBJ1-2	CASSQNPQAAGYTF	TGTGCCAGCAGCCAGAATCCACAGGCCGCTGGCTACACCTTC
NA	once	TRBV28	TRBJ2-7	CASIPGVSSYEQYF	TGTGCCAGCATCCCTGGGGTTTCCTCCTACGAGCAGTACTTC
NA	NA	TRBV28	TRBJ1-5	CATAGVIGPQHF	TGTGCCACTGCAGGGGTTATAGGGCCCCAGCATTTT
TRBD2	once	TRBV6-5	TRBJ2-2	CATKGLLNTGELFF	TGTGCCACCAAGGGACTACTAAACACCGGGGAGCTGTTTTTT
NA	NA	TRBV29-1	TRBJ2-7	CSVIPSGRGSAEQYF	TGCAGCGTTATCCCCTCCGGCAGGGGATCTGCCGAGCAGTACTTC
TRBD2	NA	TRBV4-1	TRBJ2-1	CASSQDLTSGTYNEQFF	TGCGCCAGCAGCCAAGATCTGACTAGCGGAACCTACAATGAGCAGTTCTTC
TRBD2	NA	TRBV19	TRBJ2-3	CASSNGLAGFTDTQYF	TGTGCCAGTAGTAACGGACTAGCGGGGTTCACAGATACGCAGTATTTT
NA	NA	TRBV7-2	TRBJ1-5	CASSFGDNQPQHF	TGTGCCAGCAGCTTTGGGGACAATCAGCCCCAGCATTTT
NA	NA	TRBV18	TRBJ1-1	CASSPLMDSEAFF	TGTGCCAGCTCACCACTGATGGACAGTGAAGCTTTCTTT
NA	NA	TRBV27	TRBJ2-7	CASSLSRGPYEQYF	TGTGCCAGCAGTTTGAGTCGGGGACCCTACGAGCAGTACTTC
NA	few	TRBV7-2	TRBJ1-2	CASSLVGQGSGYTF	TGTGCCAGCAGCTTAGTAGGGCAAGGCAGCGGCTACACCTTC
NA	once	TRBV28	TRBJ1-5	CASSLRGVGQPQHF	TGTGCCAGCAGTTTAAGAGGGGTGGGACAGCCCCAGCATTTT
NA	NA	TRBV9	TRBJ2-2	CASSPRLIPGGTVPGELFF	TGTGCCAGCAGCCCCCGACTTATACCAGGGGGGACTGTACCGGGGGAGCTGTTTTTT
NA	NA	TRBV28	TRBJ1-5	CASSYELLAVYQPQHF	TGTGCCAGCAGTTATGAACTTTTGGCAGTTTATCAGCCCCAGCATTTT
NA	NA	TRBV6-5	TRBJ2-5	CASTLGGVGETQYF	TGTGCCAGCACTCTTGGGGGCGTCGGTGAGACCCAGTACTTC
NA	NA	TRBV30	TRBJ1-1	CAWSINTEAFF	TGTGCCTGGAGCATCAACACTGAAGCTTTCTTT
NA	NA	TRBV25-1	TRBJ2-7	CASSDRAGYEQYF	TGTGCCAGCAGTGACAGGGCCGGGTACGAGCAGTACTTC
TRBD2	NA	TRBV24-1	TRBJ2-1	CATSEGTSGIDEQFF	TGTGCCACCAGCGAAGGGACTAGCGGGATTGATGAGCAGTTCTTC
TRBD1	NA	TRBV16	TRBJ1-6	CAIIQGIGSPLHF	TGTGCCATCATACAGGGGATTGGATCACCCCTCCACTTT
NA	NA	TRBV30	TRBJ2-6	CASLFGPAQSGANVLTF	TGTGCCTCTTTATTCGGTCCCGCGCAATCTGGGGCCAACGTCCTGACTTTC
NA	NA	TRBV25-1	TRBJ1-5	CASSGGADFFSNQPQHF	TGTGCCAGCAGTGGGGGGGCCGACTTTTTTAGCAATCAGCCCCAGCATTTT